This T cell receptor beta chain was identified in a study of cytomegalovirus exposure and HLA in healthy donors. The CDR3 totals 16 residues. Germline V lookup: CDR1 SGHRS, CDR2 YFSETQ. V lost 4 bases and J 5 bases, leaving 22 bases between the germline ends. This clone was counted once. Its antigen is unknown. Study outcomes and limitations: Within an earlier analysis, most TCR beta V segments proved productive either about 87% or about 30% of the time.

This PCR relied on a set of 60 Vbeta primers and 13 Jbeta primers. TCRdb's copy holds only in-frame clones and misses some; the assay was immunoSEQ multiplex PCR. The sample shows approximately 100,000 clones, approximately 80% of them seen only once. The specimen was PBMCs. This sequence joins TRBV5-1 and TRBJ2-7, with D maybe TRBD1 (8 bases). This sequence originates from a middle-aged woman in good health and CMV-seronegative. The CDR3 sequence is CASSPAGGQGAHEQYF. The CDR3 DNA follows: TGCGCCAGCAGCCCCGCCGGGGGGCAGGGGGCCCACGAGCAGTACTTC.